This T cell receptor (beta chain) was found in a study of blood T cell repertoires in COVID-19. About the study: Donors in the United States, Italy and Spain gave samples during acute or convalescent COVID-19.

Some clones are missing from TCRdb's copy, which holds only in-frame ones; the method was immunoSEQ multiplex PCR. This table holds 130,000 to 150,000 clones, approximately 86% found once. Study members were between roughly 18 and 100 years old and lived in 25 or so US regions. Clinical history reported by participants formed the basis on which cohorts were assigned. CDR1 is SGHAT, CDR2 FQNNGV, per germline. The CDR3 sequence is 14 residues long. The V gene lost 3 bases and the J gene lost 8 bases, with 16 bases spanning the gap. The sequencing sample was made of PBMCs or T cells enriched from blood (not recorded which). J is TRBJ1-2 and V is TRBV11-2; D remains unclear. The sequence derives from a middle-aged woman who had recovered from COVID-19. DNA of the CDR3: TGTGCCAGCAGCTTTTCAGGCGCCCAAATCGGCTACACCTTC. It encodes CASSFSGAQIGYTF.